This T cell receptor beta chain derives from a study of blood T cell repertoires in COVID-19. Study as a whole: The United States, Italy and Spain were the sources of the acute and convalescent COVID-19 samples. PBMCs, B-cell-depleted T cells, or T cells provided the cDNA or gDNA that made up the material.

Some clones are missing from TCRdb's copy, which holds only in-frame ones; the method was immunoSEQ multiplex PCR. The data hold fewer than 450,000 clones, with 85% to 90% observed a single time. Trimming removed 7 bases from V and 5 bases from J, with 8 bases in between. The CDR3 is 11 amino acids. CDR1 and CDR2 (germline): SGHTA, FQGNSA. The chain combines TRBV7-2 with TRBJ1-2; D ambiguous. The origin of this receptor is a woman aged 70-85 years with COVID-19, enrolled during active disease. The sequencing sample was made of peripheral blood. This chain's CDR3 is CASTQLYGYTF. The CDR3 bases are TGTGCCAGCACCCAACTTTATGGCTACACCTTC.